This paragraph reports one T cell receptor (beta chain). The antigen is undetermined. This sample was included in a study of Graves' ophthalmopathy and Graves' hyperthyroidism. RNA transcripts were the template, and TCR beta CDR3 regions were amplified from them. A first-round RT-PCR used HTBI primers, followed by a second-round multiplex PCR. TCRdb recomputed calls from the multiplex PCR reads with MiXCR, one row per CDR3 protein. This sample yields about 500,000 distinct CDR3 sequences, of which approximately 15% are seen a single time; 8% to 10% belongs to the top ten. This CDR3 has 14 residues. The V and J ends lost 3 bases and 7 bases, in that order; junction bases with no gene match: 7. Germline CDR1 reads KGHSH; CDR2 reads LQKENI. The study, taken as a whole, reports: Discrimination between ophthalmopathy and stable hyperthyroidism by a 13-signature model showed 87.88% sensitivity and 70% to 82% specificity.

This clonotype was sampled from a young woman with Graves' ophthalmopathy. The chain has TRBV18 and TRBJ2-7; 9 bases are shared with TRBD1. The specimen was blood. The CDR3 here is CASSPGQGFGEQYF. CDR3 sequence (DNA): TGTGCCAGCTCACCGGGACAGGGTTTCGGGGAGCAGTACTTC.